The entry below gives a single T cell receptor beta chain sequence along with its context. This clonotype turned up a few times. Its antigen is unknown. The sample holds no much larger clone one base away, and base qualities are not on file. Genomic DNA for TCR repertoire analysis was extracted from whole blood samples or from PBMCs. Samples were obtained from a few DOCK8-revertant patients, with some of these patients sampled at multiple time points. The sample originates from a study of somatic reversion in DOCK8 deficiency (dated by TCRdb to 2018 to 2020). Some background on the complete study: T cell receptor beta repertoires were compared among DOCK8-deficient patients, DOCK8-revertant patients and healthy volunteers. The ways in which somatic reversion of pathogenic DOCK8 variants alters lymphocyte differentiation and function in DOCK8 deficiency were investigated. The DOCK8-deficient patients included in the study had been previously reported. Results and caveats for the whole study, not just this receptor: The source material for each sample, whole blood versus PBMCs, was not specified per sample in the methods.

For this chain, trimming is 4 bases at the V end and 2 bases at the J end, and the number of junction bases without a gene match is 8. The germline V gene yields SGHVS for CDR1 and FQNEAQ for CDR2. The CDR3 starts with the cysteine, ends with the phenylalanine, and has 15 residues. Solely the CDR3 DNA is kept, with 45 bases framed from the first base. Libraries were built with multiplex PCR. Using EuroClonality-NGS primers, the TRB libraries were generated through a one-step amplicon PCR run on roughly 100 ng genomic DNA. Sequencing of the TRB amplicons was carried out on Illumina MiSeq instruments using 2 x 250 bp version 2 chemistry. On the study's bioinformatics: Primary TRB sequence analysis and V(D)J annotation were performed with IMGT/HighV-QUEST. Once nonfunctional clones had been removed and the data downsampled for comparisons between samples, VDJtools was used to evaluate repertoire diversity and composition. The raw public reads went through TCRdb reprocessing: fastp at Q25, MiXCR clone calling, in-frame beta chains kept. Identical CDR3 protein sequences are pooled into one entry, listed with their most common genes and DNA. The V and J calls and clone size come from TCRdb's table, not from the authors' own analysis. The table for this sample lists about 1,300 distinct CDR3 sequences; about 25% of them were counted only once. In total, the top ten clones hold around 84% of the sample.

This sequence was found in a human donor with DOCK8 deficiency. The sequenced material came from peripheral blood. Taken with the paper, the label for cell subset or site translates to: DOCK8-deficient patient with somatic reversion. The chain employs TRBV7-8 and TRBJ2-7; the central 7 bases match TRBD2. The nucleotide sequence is TGTGCCAGCAGCTCGTCGGGAGGCGGGACCTACGAGCAGTACTTC. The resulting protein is CASSSSGGGTYEQYF.